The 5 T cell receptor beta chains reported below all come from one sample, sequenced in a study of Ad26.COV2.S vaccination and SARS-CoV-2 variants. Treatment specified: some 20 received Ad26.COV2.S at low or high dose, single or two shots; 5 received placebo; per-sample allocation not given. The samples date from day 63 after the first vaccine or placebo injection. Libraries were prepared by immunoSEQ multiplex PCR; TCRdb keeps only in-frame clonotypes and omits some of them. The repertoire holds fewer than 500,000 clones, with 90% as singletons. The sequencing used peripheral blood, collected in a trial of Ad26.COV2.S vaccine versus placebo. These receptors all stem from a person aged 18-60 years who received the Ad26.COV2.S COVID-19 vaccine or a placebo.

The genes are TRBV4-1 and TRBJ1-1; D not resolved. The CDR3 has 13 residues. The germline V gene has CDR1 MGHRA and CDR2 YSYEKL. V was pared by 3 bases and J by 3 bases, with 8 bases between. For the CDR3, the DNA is TGCGCCAGCAGCCACCGACCGGACACTGAAGCTTTCTTT. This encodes CASSHRPDTEAFF.

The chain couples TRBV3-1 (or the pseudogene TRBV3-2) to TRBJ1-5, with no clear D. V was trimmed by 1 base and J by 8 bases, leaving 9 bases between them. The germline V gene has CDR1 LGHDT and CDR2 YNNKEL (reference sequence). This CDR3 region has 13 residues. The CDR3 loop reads CASSQGDGKPQHF. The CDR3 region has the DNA TGTGCCAGCAGCCAAGGAGATGGAAAGCCCCAGCATTTT.

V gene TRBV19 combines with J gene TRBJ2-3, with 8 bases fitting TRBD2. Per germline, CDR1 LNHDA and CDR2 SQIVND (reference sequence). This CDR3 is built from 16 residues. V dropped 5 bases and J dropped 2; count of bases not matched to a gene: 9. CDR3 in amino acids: CASSQGLAGLTDTQYF. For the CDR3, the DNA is TGTGCCAGTAGTCAGGGCCTAGCGGGTCTCACAGATACGCAGTATTTT.

The CDR3 spells CASSSGHLSAEQYF. As DNA, the CDR3 is TGTGCCAGCAGCTCCGGACACCTCTCCGCCGAGCAGTACTTC. This chain uses TRBV7-3 with TRBJ2-7; tentatively, D is TRBD1 (5 bases). The germline V and J ends were trimmed by 4 bases and 6 bases, with 16 bases remaining between them. Germline lookup yields CDR1 SGHTA and CDR2 FQGTGA. This CDR3 has 14 amino acids.

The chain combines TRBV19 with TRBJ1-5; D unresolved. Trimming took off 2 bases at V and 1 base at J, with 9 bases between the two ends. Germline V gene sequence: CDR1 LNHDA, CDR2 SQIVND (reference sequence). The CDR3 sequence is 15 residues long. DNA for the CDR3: TGTGCCAGTAGTATATATGGTCGCAGCAATCAGCCCCAGCATTTT. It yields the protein CASSIYGRSNQPQHF.